This T cell receptor beta chain was sequenced in a study of monozygotic twins with inflammatory bowel disease. Germline CDR1 SGHRS, CDR2 YFSETQ. The CDR3 loop spans 13 amino acids. Worth noting for this clonotype: Its matching antigen is unknown.

TCRdb derives one entry per CDR3 protein from the 5' RACE reads, leaving out DNA. This table lists more than 350,000 distinct CDR3 sequences. General study results and limits: Twins classed as concordant or discordant showed no difference in repertoire similarity, possibly from limited power.

The material sequenced was blood. The TCR comes from a human donor with ulcerative colitis or Crohn's disease, or a healthy co-twin of an affected twin (not recorded which). The chain links TRBV5-1 to TRBJ2-7; TCRdb names TRBD1, which stays unverified in the absence of DNA. The CDR3 here is CASSARTDYEQYF.